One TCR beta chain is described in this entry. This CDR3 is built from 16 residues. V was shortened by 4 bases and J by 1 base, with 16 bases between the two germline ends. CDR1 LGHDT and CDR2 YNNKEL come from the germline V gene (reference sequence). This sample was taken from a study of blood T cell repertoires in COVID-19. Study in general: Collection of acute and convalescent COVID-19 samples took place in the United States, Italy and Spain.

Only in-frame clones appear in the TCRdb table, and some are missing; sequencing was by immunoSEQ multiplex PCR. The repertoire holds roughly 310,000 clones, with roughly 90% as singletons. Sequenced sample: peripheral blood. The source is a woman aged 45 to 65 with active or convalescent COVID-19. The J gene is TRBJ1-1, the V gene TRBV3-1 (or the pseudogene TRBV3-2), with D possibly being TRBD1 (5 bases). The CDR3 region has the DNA TGTGCCAGCAGCCCCTCGGAGGGCGGACAGAACACTGAAGCTTTCTTT. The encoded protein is CASSPSEGGQNTEAFF.